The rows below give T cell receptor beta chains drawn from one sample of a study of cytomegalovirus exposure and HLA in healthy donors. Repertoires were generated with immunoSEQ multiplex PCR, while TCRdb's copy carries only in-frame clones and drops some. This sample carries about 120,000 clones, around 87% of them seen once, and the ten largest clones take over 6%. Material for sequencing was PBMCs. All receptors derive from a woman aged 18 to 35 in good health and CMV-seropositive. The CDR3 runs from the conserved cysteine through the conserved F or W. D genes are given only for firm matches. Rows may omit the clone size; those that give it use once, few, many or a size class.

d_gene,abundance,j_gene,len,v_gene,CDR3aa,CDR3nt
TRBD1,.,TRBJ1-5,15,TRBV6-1,CASSVRGRGNQPQHF,TGTGCCAGCAGTGTGAGGGGGCGAGGAAATCAGCCCCAGCATTTT
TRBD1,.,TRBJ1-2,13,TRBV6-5,CASTNTGGDGYTF,TGTGCCAGCACTAATACAGGGGGCGACGGCTACACCTTC
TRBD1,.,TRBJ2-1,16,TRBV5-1,CASSHSGQGRYNEQFF,TGCGCCAGCAGCCATTCGGGACAGGGGAGGTACAATGAGCAGTTCTTC
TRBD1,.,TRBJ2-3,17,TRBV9,CASSVERTGVPTDTQYF,TGTGCCAGCAGCGTAGAGCGGACAGGGGTCCCTACAGATACGCAGTATTTT
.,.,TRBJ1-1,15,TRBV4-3,CASSKTGQRNTEAFF,TGCGCCAGCAGCAAAACGGGACAACGGAACACTGAAGCTTTCTTT
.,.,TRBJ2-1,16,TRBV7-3,CASSAGGGNTYNEQFF,TGTGCCAGCAGCGCGGGCGGGGGCAATACCTACAATGAGCAGTTCTTC
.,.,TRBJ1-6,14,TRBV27,CASSQSQKNSPLHF,TGTGCCAGCAGCCAGTCCCAGAAGAATTCACCCCTCCACTTT
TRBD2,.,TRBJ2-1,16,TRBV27,CASSLSVSGEYNEQFF,TGTGCCAGCAGTTTAAGTGTAAGCGGGGAGTACAATGAGCAGTTCTTC
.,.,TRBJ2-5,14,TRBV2,CASGDQGVRETQYF,TGTGCCAGTGGAGATCAGGGTGTGCGGGAGACCCAGTACTTC
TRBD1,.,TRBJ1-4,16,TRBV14,CASSQGDRPLREKLFF,TGTGCCAGCAGCCAAGGGGACAGGCCTTTACGTGAAAAACTGTTTTTT
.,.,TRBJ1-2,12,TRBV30,CAWSPTGYGHTF,TGTGCCTGGAGCCCCACAGGATATGGCCACACCTTC
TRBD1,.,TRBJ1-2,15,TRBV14,CASSQDPGQGAGYTF,TGTGCCAGCAGCCAAGATCCCGGACAGGGTGCTGGCTACACCTTC
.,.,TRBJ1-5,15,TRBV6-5,CASSYSRQSNQPQHF,TGTGCCAGCAGTTACTCGAGACAGAGCAATCAGCCCCAGCATTTT
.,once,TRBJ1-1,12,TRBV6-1,CASRRGEAEAFF,TGTGCCAGCAGGAGAGGGGAGGCTGAAGCTTTCTTT
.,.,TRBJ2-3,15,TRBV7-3,CASSLTTGYTDTQYF,TGTGCCAGCAGCTTAACAACGGGGTACACAGATACGCAGTATTTT